Listed below are T cell receptor beta chains from one sample, sequenced in a study of technical replicates of blood from a handful of donors. Produced via immunoSEQ multiplex PCR; TCRdb's table is partial and in-frame only. The repertoire holds approximately 85,000 clones, with approximately 95% as singletons. Sample: T cells isolated from PBMCs. Receptor source: a human donor in good health. Each CDR3 is given without its conserved first and last residue. Fields, in order: J gene, V gene, CDR3 protein.

j_call: TRBJ1-2; v_call: TRBV30; cdr3_aa: AWSYRNLYGYT
j_call: TRBJ2-7; v_call: TRBV25-1; cdr3_aa: ASSEFTGRGSPEQY
j_call: TRBJ1-2; v_call: TRBV6-6; cdr3_aa: ASSHTPIGYT
j_call: TRBJ2-3; v_call: TRBV5-1; cdr3_aa: ASSYELAGTTDTQY
j_call: TRBJ2-1; v_call: TRBV29-1; cdr3_aa: SVIGQGEGSSYNEQF
j_call: TRBJ1-1; v_call: TRBV7-8; cdr3_aa: ASSPGMNTEAF
j_call: TRBJ2-7; v_call: TRBV28; cdr3_aa: ASSAKRGRAGYEQY
j_call: TRBJ2-3; v_call: TRBV5-1; cdr3_aa: ASSSGQGAVDTQY
j_call: TRBJ1-3; v_call: TRBV30; cdr3_aa: ALTGPSGNTIY
j_call: TRBJ1-3; v_call: TRBV4-1; cdr3_aa: ASSQVQGFFSGNTIY
j_call: TRBJ2-3; v_call: TRBV2; cdr3_aa: ASSRDRAEDTQY
j_call: TRBJ2-1; v_call: TRBV5-5; cdr3_aa: ASSSPRRRFEQF
j_call: TRBJ1-4; v_call: TRBV7-6; cdr3_aa: ASRASFGRGEEKLF
j_call: TRBJ2-3; v_call: TRBV7-6; cdr3_aa: ASSLGQLASSTDTQY
j_call: TRBJ1-2; v_call: TRBV5-1; cdr3_aa: ASSLVSGYGYT
j_call: TRBJ2-1; v_call: TRBV27; cdr3_aa: ASSSGVGAYNEQF
j_call: TRBJ1-1; v_call: TRBV9; cdr3_aa: ASSVNHLVGVNTEAF
j_call: TRBJ2-3; v_call: TRBV5-1; cdr3_aa: ASSPLQQGADTQY